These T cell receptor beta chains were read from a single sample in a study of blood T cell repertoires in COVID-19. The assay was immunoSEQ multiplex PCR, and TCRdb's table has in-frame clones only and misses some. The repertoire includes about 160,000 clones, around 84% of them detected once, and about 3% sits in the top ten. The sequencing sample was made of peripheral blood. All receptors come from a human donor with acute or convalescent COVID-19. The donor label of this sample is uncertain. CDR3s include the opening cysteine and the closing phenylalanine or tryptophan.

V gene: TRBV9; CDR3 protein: CASSVATGGPYEQYF
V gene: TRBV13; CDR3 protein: CASSVLTSGSTDTQYF
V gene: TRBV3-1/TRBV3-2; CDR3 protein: CASSPGSGGTTDTQYF
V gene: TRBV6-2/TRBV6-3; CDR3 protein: CASSSQGNYEQYF
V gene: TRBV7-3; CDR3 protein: CASSDDIITGAFF
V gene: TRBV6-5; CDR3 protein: CASRASLQETQYF
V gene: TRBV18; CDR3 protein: CASAQAGTEAFF
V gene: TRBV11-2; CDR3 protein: CASSLGGSGTYEQYF
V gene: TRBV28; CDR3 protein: CASSLPGDSGNTIYF
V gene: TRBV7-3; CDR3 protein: CASSLSSTNEKLFF
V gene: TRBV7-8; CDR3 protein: CASSFSSYNSPLHF
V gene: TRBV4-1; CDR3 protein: CASSRGTSGGLGSLEQFF
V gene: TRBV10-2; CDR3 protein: CASREDGYSGNTIYF
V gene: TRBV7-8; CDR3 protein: CASSLGFRGPYEQYF
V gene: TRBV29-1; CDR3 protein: CSVGGPGQGPSNYGYTF
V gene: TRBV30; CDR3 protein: CAWSHGTGEYF
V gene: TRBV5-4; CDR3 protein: CASSLAPGQGNQPQHF
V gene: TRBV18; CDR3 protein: CASSPTGHTEAFF
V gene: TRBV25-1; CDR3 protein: CASSGQGNQPQHF
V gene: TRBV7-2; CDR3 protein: CASSLNRDNEQYF
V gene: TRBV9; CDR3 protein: CASSTSYNSGANVLTF
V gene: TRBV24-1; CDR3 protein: CATSDQQETQYF
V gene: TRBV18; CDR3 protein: CASSPLFFSGNSYEQYF
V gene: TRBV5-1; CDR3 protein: CASSLATRGSYNEQFF
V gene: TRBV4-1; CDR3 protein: CASSPPGDTEAFF
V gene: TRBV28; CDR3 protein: CASSGGSITQETQYF
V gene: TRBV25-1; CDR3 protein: CASMGGYEQYF
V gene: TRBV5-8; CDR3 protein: CASSRGTGLRYNEQFF
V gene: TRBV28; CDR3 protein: CASKQSTGNTGELFF
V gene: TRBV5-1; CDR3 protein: CASSFDRQGNSPLHF
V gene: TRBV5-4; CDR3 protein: CASSFYLTGGLTEAFF
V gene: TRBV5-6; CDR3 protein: CASSLWGGTSYEQYF
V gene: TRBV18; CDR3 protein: CASSPLGRGMNTEAFF
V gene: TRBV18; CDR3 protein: CASSPYAAETQYF
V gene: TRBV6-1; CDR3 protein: CASSEAKLAVVDTQYF
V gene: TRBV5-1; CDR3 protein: CASSRGDSDTGELFF
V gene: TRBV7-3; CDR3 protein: CASSLRGGGSSYNEQFF
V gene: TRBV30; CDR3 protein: CAWSPQGNQPQHF
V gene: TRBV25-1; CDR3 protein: CASSEYRVAGDVGELFF
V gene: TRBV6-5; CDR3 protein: CASSYGRGLNQPQHF
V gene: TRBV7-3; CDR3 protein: CASSMGAGSTEAFF
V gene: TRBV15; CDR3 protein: CATSRDPGDSPLHF
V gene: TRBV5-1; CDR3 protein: CASSLVTGGYEKLFF
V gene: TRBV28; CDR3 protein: CASSPGGIGGNTIYF
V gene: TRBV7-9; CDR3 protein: CASSFRGGAGTGELFF
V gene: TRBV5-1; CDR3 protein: CASSLGGPTDTQYF
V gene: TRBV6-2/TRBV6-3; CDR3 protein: CASSFGSQPQHF
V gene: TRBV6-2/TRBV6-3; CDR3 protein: CASSYPITSGGRQGETQYF
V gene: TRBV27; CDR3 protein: CASSSPGDGNYGYTF
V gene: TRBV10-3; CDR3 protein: CAISESGRGNEQFF